This TCR beta chain was observed in a study of early T cells in non-severe SARS-CoV-2 infection. Whole-study context: Sequencing of bulk RNA from unsorted whole blood was done, without chain pairing.

The V and J ends lost 5 bases and 7 bases respectively, with 17 bases between them. The CDR3 spans 15 residues. The TCR library protocol was used to attach unique molecular identifiers. These identifiers were attached to individual cDNA molecules. TCRdb reprocessed the 5' RACE reads via MiXCR and lists one record per CDR3 protein. The repertoire holds 60,000 or so distinct CDR3 sequences, with 7.5% to 9% as singletons. Whole-study findings and limits: VDJdb-based annotation leaned toward anti-spike CD8 responses and missed private and CD4 specificities.

This clonotype was observed at least ten times. Its target is not known. Sequencing used whole blood, obtained at baseline. This TCR was recovered from an adult who was a healthcare worker with PCR-confirmed SARS-CoV-2 infection or an uninfected control (not recorded which). This chain connects TRBV12-3 or TRBV12-4 to TRBJ2-2; D is undetermined. CDR3 residues: CASSPRWAAHGELFF. The CDR3 DNA reads as TGTGCCAGCAGTCCGCGGTGGGCGGCCCACGGGGAGCTGTTTTTT.